Listed here are 23 T cell receptor beta chains from one sample, sequenced in a study of T cell repertoires in cytomegalovirus infection. TCRdb re-derived calls from the reads in MiXCR, one entry per CDR3 protein. The data show approximately 500,000 distinct CDR3 sequences, about 11% seen once. Input material: PBMCs. The receptors were gathered from a human donor in good health (CMV status not recorded). Some clones in this sample may be carry-over from other donors' samples.

This clonotype has at least ten counts. The chain links TRBV7-9 to TRBJ2-2; either TRBD1 or TRBD2 may fit D (5 bases each). The CDR3 runs 16 residues. Trimming left V 7 bases short and J 3 bases short, with 18 bases between. Germline V CDR1 and CDR2: SEHNR, FQNEAQ (reference sequence). This chain's CDR3 is CASTPTGRDHTGELFF. The CDR3 DNA sequence: TGTGCCAGCACCCCGACGGGTAGGGACCACACCGGGGAGCTGTTTTTT.

This clonotype was seen many times. The chain links TRBV7-9 to TRBJ2-3; D remains ambiguous. CDR1 is SEHNR, CDR2 FQNEAQ, per germline (reference sequence). The V and J ends lost 3 bases and 2 bases respectively, with 3 bases between them. CDR3 length: 12 residues. The CDR3 loop is CASSFHTDTQYF. DNA for the CDR3: TGTGCCAGCAGCTTCCACACAGATACGCAGTATTTT.

At least ten counts were recorded for this clonotype. This chain uses TRBV6-1 with TRBJ2-7; D is uncertain. Germline CDR1 MNHNS, CDR2 SASEGT. Trimming cost V 3 bases and J 3 bases, with 30 bases left between them. This CDR3 region has 20 residues. The CDR3: CASSDELGGKDPRRLYEQYF. The CDR3 DNA reads as TGTGCCAGCAGTGATGAGTTGGGCGGTAAGGACCCCCGCAGGCTCTACGAGCAGTACTTC.

A few counts support this clonotype. This chain joins TRBV20-1 and TRBJ1-6; D is possibly TRBD1 (5 bases). The V gene's germline CDR1 is DFQATT and CDR2 SNEGSKA (reference sequence). V lost 3 bases and J lost 2, with 11 bases in between. CDR3 size: 15 residues. The CDR3, as DNA: TGCAGTGCTAGGCTCTCGACAGCCTATAATTCACCCCTCCACTTT. Its translation: CSARLSTAYNSPLHF.

This clonotype appeared many times. The rearrangement uses TRBV7-9 and TRBJ1-1; D may be TRBD1 (5 bases). The CDR3 covers 11 residues. Germline loops: CDR1 SEHNR, CDR2 FQNEAQ (reference sequence). Trimming stripped 7 bases from V and 6 bases from J, with 9 bases between. CDR3 in amino acids: CASTRGSEAFF. The CDR3 nucleotides read TGTGCCAGCACCCGGGGCTCTGAAGCTTTCTTT.

This clonotype was recorded at least ten times. This chain links TRBV11-3 with TRBJ2-1, with D perhaps matching TRBD1 or TRBD2 (5 bases each). V gave up 5 bases and J gave up 3 bases, with 11 bases separating them. The CDR3 is made up of 14 amino acids. Germline V CDR1 and CDR2: SGHNT, YENEEA. CDR3 DNA sequence: TGTGCCAGCAGCGGGGGTGGACTCTACAATGAGCAGTTCTTC. Residues: CASSGGGLYNEQFF.

This clonotype was found a few times. The rearrangement links TRBV10-3 to TRBJ2-1; 9 bases match TRBD2. CDR3 length: 16 amino acids. J lost 5 bases, V lost 8 bases, and 13 bases had no gene match. The germline V gene encodes CDR1 ENHRY and CDR2 SYGVKD. The CDR3 region is CAIQSGSGGPNNEQFF. DNA of the CDR3: TGTGCCATCCAATCGGGTAGCGGGGGACCCAACAATGAGCAGTTCTTC.

This clonotype showed up just once. The chain uses TRBV3-1 and TRBJ1-1; a weak D match, TRBD1 (6 bases). Germline CDR1 and CDR2: LGHDT and YNNKEL (reference sequence). The germline V and J ends were trimmed by 6 bases and 6 bases, with 17 bases remaining between them. CDR3 length: 14 amino acids. The CDR3 DNA sequence: TGTGCCAGCAGTCACCGAGGGGGGTCGGCTGAAGCTTTCTTT. Protein sequence: CASSHRGGSAEAFF. The variable domain in full, with the rest retrieved from reference TRBV3-1 and TRBJ1-1, is DTAVSQTPKYLVTQMGNDKSIKCEQNLGHDTMYWYKQDSKKFLKIMFSYNNKELIINETVPNRFSPKSPDKAHLNLHINSLELGDSAVYFCASSHRGGSAEAFFGQGTRLTVV.

This clonotype was seen more than once but under ten times. The gene calls are TRBV18 and TRBJ1-4; a weak D match, TRBD1 (5 bases). CDR1 is KGHSH and CDR2 is LQKENI in the germline V gene. This CDR3 contains 14 residues. V was clipped by 4 bases and J by 8 bases, with 14 bases between them. The CDR3 DNA reads TGTGCCAGCTCACTTGAGCAGGGCCGGGAAAAACTGTTTTTT. Its protein is CASSLEQGREKLFF.

This clonotype came up many times. The V gene is TRBV3-1, the J gene TRBJ2-3, with D hard to call. CDR1 is LGHDT and CDR2 is YNNKEL in the germline V gene (reference sequence). This CDR3 is built from 15 residues. The V and J ends lost 2 bases and 0 bases respectively, with 9 bases between them. CDR3 loop: CASSQRSSSTDTQYF. The DNA for the CDR3 is TGTGCCAGCAGCCAACGAAGTTCTAGCACAGATACGCAGTATTTT.

This clonotype appeared many times. This chain connects TRBV12-3 or TRBV12-4 to TRBJ2-3, with unresolved D. Between the trimmed V and J ends, which lost 5 bases and 7 bases, there was a span of 7 bases. CDR3 length: 11 amino acids. CDR3: CASSNRYTQYF. Written as DNA, the CDR3 is TGTGCCAGCAGTAATAGGTATACGCAGTATTTT.

In this sample, this clonotype turned up many times. DNA of the CDR3: TGTGCCAGCAGCCCCCGCGGGGGGCAGACAGATACGCAGTATTTT. This translates into CASSPRGGQTDTQYF. This chain connects TRBV7-3 to TRBJ2-3; 8 nucleotides line up with TRBD2. Germline V lookup: CDR1 SGHTA, CDR2 FQGTGA. The CDR3 contains 15 residues. V trimming: 5 bases; J trimming: 3 bases; junction bases outside the gene matches: 7.

This clonotype has only a few counts. The V call is TRBV2, the J call TRBJ1-1; TRBD1 agrees at 8 bases. Germline trimming cut 3 bases from V and 5 bases from J; bases unmatched to any gene: 5. The CDR3 runs to 14 residues. CDR1 is SNHLY and CDR2 is FYNNEI in the germline V gene. CDR3 nucleotides: TGTGCCAGCAGTGAGGACAGGGTCTCTACTGAAGCTTTCTTT. Translated: CASSEDRVSTEAFF.

In this sample, this clonotype turned up many times. The V gene is TRBV11-1, the J gene TRBJ2-7; D gene unclear. Germline-derived CDR1 and CDR2 are SGHAT and FQDESV (reference sequence). V was pared by 0 bases and J by 2 bases, with 23 bases between. The CDR3 covers 19 residues. As DNA, the CDR3 is TGTGCCAGCAGCTTAGCGATTACAGCCCGGTCCCCTGTTGCCTACGAGCAGTACTTC. This translates into CASSLAITARSPVAYEQYF.

This clonotype has at least ten counts. CDR3 loop: CASSSLRFGDTQYF. CDR3 DNA sequence: TGTGCCAGCAGTTCGCTACGCTTTGGGGATACGCAGTATTTT. The chain carries TRBV2 and TRBJ2-3, with D hard to call. The CDR3 covers 14 residues. Trimming cost V 5 bases and J 6 bases, with 15 bases left between them. From germline, CDR1 is SNHLY and CDR2 FYNNEI. The full variable domain, its missing parts supplied by reference TRBV2 and TRBJ2-3, is EPEVTQTPSHQVTQMGQEVILRCVPISNHLYFYWYRQILGQKVEFLVSFYNNEISEKSEIFDDQFSVERPDGSNFTLKIRSTKLEDSAMYFCASSSLRFGDTQYFGPGTRLTVL.

This clonotype was observed a handful of times. The genes are TRBV5-1 and TRBJ1-2; TRBD1 might be the D (5 bases). The CDR3 consists of 14 residues. V was trimmed by 2 bases and J by 4 bases, leaving 12 bases between them. Germline V gene sequence: CDR1 SGHRS, CDR2 YFSETQ. DNA for the CDR3: TGCGCCAGCAGCTTCCCCGGAACAGGCTATGGCTACACCTTC. The encoded protein is CASSFPGTGYGYTF.

CDR3 sequence reads: CASSIDRGIVNQPQHF. CDR3 nucleotide sequence: TGTGCCAGTAGTATCGATAGGGGGATCGTCAATCAGCCCCAGCATTTT. J is TRBJ1-5 and V is TRBV19; D is perhaps TRBD1 (6 bases). This CDR3 has 16 residues. V was cut by 3 bases and J by 3 bases, with 15 bases left in between. Per germline, CDR1 LNHDA and CDR2 SQIVND (reference sequence).

The V and J genes are TRBV7-9 and TRBJ2-5; the D is unclear. Trimming stripped 3 bases from V and 4 bases from J, with 12 bases between. The CDR3 runs 14 residues. The germline CDR1 and CDR2 sequences are SEHNR and FQNEAQ (reference sequence). DNA of the CDR3: TGTGCCAGCAGCTTCTCGGGTGGCCCAGAGACCCAGTACTTC. Its protein product is CASSFSGGPETQYF.

This clonotype was seen many times. V and J are TRBV25-1 and TRBJ2-1, with a possible D match to TRBD2 (5 bases). There are 11 residues in the CDR3. Germline loops: CDR1 MGHDK, CDR2 SYGVNS. The V end was cut by 11 bases, the J end by 8 bases, with 13 bases between. The CDR3 protein is CAASGADEQFF. DNA for the CDR3: TGTGCCGCCTCCGGAGCGGATGAGCAGTTCTTC.

This clonotype showed up many times. The chain is built from TRBV12-3 or TRBV12-4 and TRBJ1-5, with D unresolved. Trimming left V 4 bases short and J 6 bases short, with 13 bases between. The CDR3 spans 14 residues. CDR3 protein: CASSSSSGGQPQHF. The DNA of the CDR3 is TGTGCCAGCAGTTCGTCTTCGGGTGGTCAGCCCCAGCATTTT.

This clonotype showed up just a few times. The chain uses TRBV19 and TRBJ1-2; D ambiguous. The CDR3 has 11 residues. Deletions cut 8 bases from V and 1 base from J, with 5 bases between. Germline V gives CDR1 LNHDA, CDR2 SQIVND (reference sequence). Here the CDR3 DNA reads TGTGCCAGTCGGCTTAACTATGGCTACACCTTC. Its protein is CASRLNYGYTF.

This clonotype was counted a few times. This rearrangement joins TRBV10-3 to TRBJ2-1, with 7 bases fitting TRBD2. The CDR3 consists of 17 residues. With V trimmed by 6 bases and J by 7 bases, 18 bases remained unmatched. CDR1 ENHRY and CDR2 SYGVKD come from the germline V gene. This CDR3 reads CAISGRERPGTINEQFF. For the CDR3, the DNA is TGTGCCATCAGCGGGCGGGAGCGGCCCGGCACGATAAATGAGCAGTTCTTC.

The chain carries TRBV29-1 and TRBJ1-2; TRBD1 matches 8 bases. The V and J ends lost 6 bases and 7 bases, in that order; junction bases with no gene match: 7. Germline CDR1 and CDR2: SQVTM and ANQGSEA. The CDR3 length is 12 residues. The DNA of the CDR3 is TGCAGCGTCTACCAGGGGGCGAGTGGCTACACCTTC. Residues: CSVYQGASGYTF.